What follows are 27 T cell receptor beta chains derived from one specimen sequenced in a study of cytomegalovirus exposure and HLA in healthy donors. Researchers ran the PCR with 60 Vbeta and 13 Jbeta primers. Libraries were prepared by immunoSEQ multiplex PCR; TCRdb keeps only in-frame clonotypes and omits some of them. Listed are more than 110,000 clones; approximately 2.6% falls within the top ten. Sequenced sample: PBMCs. All receptors derive from a man aged 35 to 55 in good health and CMV-seronegative.

The chain uses TRBV27 and TRBJ1-4; 9 bases line up with TRBD1. Germline trimming cut 6 bases from V and 8 bases from J; bases unmatched to any gene: 19. The CDR3 is 18 amino acids. Germline V lookup: CDR1 MNHEY, CDR2 SMNVEV (reference sequence). CDR3 nucleotides: TGTGCCAGCAGCCCAACTTACGCCTCCGGGACAGGGAAGGAAAAACTGTTTTTT. Amino acid sequence: CASSPTYASGTGKEKLFF.

The rearrangement joins TRBV19 to TRBJ2-1; 9 positions agree with TRBD1. Germline V gene lookup returns CDR1 LNHDA and CDR2 SQIVND (reference sequence). The CDR3 covers 15 residues. V lost 5 bases and J lost 4; bases outside the gene matches: 6. The CDR3 here is CASSGGQGSYNEQFF. The CDR3 DNA reads as TGTGCCAGTAGTGGGGGACAGGGATCTTACAATGAGCAGTTCTTC.

This chain links TRBV7-8 with TRBJ1-5, with TRBD1 identical over 8 bases. The CDR3 runs 13 residues. Germline V gene lookup returns CDR1 SGHVS and CDR2 FQNEAQ. Unmatched junction bases numbered 3, after V lost 5 bases and J lost 6 bases. CDR3 sequence reads: CASSIRGPQPQHF. CDR3 bases: TGTGCCAGCAGCATCAGGGGGCCTCAGCCCCAGCATTTT.

The chain carries TRBV28 and TRBJ1-2; 9 positions match TRBD1. CDR1 is MDHEN, CDR2 SYDVKM, per germline. J was trimmed by 5 bases and V by 6 bases; bases with no gene match: 13. The CDR3 covers 16 residues. CDR3 loop: CASSEITSQGAYGYTF. The DNA of the CDR3 is TGTGCCAGCAGCGAAATTACGTCACAGGGGGCGTATGGCTACACCTTC.

The V and J genes are TRBV9 and TRBJ2-3; TRBD1 agrees at 9 bases. V was pared by 1 base and J by 5 bases, with 8 bases of the junction left unmatched. There are 16 residues in the CDR3. CDR1 is SGDLS, CDR2 YYNGEE, per germline. The CDR3 DNA reads as TGTGCCAGCAGCGTAAGGGGACAGGGTGTTGGAGATACGCAGTATTTT. Translating it yields CASSVRGQGVGDTQYF. The whole variable domain, filled in from reference TRBV9 and TRBJ2-3, reads DSGVTQTPKHLITATGQRVTLRCSPRSGDLSVYWYQQSLDQGLQFLIQYYNGEERAKGNILERFSAQQFPDLHSELNLSSLELGDSALYFCASSVRGQGVGDTQYFGPGTRLTVL.

V usage is TRBV5-1 and J usage is TRBJ2-7, with 8 nucleotides matching TRBD1. The CDR3 has 15 amino acids. Germline lookup yields CDR1 SGHRS and CDR2 YFSETQ. The J segment lost 3 bases and the V segment lost 0 bases, leaving 5 bases of the junction unmatched. This CDR3 is CASSLATGVFYEQYF. The CDR3, as DNA: TGCGCCAGCAGCTTGGCGACAGGGGTATTCTACGAGCAGTACTTC.

The chain carries TRBV25-1 and TRBJ2-3; the D is unclear. Germline assignment: CDR1 MGHDK and CDR2 SYGVNS. The germline V and J ends were trimmed by 3 bases and 5 bases, with 12 bases remaining between them. CDR3 length equals 14 residues. The CDR3 is CASSEARYRDTQYF. The CDR3 DNA reads as TGTGCCAGCAGTGAGGCCAGGTACCGAGATACGCAGTATTTT.

The chain recombines TRBV6-8 with TRBJ2-7; D perhaps matches TRBD2 (5 bases). This CDR3 region has 14 residues. Germline loops: CDR1 MNHGY, CDR2 SAAAGT. V lost 5 bases and J lost 4, with 15 bases in between. Here the CDR3 DNA reads TGTGCCAGCAGTCCGGGCCGCCCGGGGTACGAGCAGTACTTC. Residues: CASSPGRPGYEQYF.

The rearrangement uses TRBV2 and TRBJ2-2, with 9 bases aligning to TRBD2. The germline V gene has CDR1 SNHLY and CDR2 FYNNEI. The CDR3 is 16 amino acids. The ends lost 7 bases at V and 2 bases at J; junction bases unmatched: 8. CDR3 nucleotide sequence: TGTGCCAGCACTCTAGAAGCGGGGGGTAACACCGGGGAGCTGTTTTTT. The encoded protein is CASTLEAGGNTGELFF.

The rearrangement joins TRBV19 to TRBJ2-2; D gene uncertain. Germline assignment: CDR1 LNHDA and CDR2 SQIVND (reference sequence). The length of the CDR3 is 12 residues. V lost 5 bases to trimming and J lost 7 bases, with 8 bases between them. The chain's CDR3 is CASSPRYGELFF. Here the CDR3 DNA reads TGTGCCAGTAGTCCCCGTTACGGGGAGCTGTTTTTT.

The chain recombines TRBV6-5 with TRBJ2-2; D might be TRBD2 (6 bases). Trimming removed 8 bases from V and 1 base from J, with 8 bases in between. The CDR3 is 13 amino acids. Germline-derived CDR1 and CDR2 are MNHEY and SVGAGI. This chain's CDR3 is CASWRGNTGELFF. As DNA, the CDR3 is TGTGCCAGCTGGAGGGGGAACACCGGGGAGCTGTTTTTT.

This sequence joins TRBV6-4 and TRBJ2-2; TRBD1 agrees at 7 bases. The J segment lost 0 bases and the V segment lost 8 bases, leaving 3 bases of the junction unmatched. Germline values: CDR1 MRHNA, CDR2 SNTAGT. The CDR3 sequence is 14 residues long. The CDR3 nucleotides read TGTGCCAGCTCCGGGACAGCGAACACCGGGGAGCTGTTTTTT. It specifies CASSGTANTGELFF.

J is TRBJ1-2 and V is TRBV7-8; 9 bases match TRBD1. Germline V gene data show CDR1 as SGHVS and CDR2 as FQNEAQ. The ends lost 1 base at V and 6 bases at J; junction bases unmatched: 3. The CDR3 has 14 residues. CDR3 loop: CASSLDRGQNGYTF. The CDR3 bases are TGTGCCAGCAGCTTAGACAGGGGGCAAAATGGCTACACCTTC.

The chain has TRBV6-6 and TRBJ2-7, with D possibly being TRBD2 (5 bases). The CDR3 is 16 residues long. V lost 2 bases, J lost 4 bases, and 18 bases lay in between. The germline V gene encodes CDR1 MNHNY and CDR2 SVGAGI (reference sequence). CDR3 bases: TGTGCCAGCAGTTACATAGCGCGGCTTCATGGGTACGAGCAGTACTTC. Amino acid sequence: CASSYIARLHGYEQYF.

The chain is built from TRBV9 and TRBJ2-5; 14 bases agree with TRBD2. V was clipped by 3 bases and J by 5 bases; unmatched bases: 9. In germline, CDR1 is SGDLS, CDR2 YYNGEE. The CDR3 runs to 17 residues. The CDR3 protein is CASSGGGLAGVRETQYF. CDR3 in DNA: TGTGCCAGCAGCGGGGGGGGACTAGCGGGGGTCCGGGAGACCCAGTACTTC.

The rearrangement uses TRBV10-1 and TRBJ2-7; 7 bases align to TRBD1. Losses at the gene ends were 3 bases for V and 4 bases for J; bases not matched to a gene: 9. Germline loops: CDR1 WNHNN, CDR2 SYGVQD (reference sequence). The CDR3 totals 15 residues. CDR3 sequence reads: CASSDGKGAVYEQYF. CDR3 sequence (DNA): TGCGCCAGCAGTGATGGAAAGGGGGCGGTGTACGAGCAGTACTTC.

The chain carries TRBV2 and TRBJ1-2; D is perhaps TRBD1 (5 bases). Per germline, CDR1 SNHLY and CDR2 FYNNEI. CDR3 length: 12 amino acids. Between the trimmed V and J ends, which lost 4 bases and 8 bases, there was a span of 11 bases. The CDR3 region is CASSVGGDGYTF. The CDR3 DNA follows: TGTGCCAGCAGTGTGGGCGGGGACGGCTACACCTTC.

V gene TRBV27 combines with J gene TRBJ1-4; D is possibly TRBD1 (5 bases). In germline, CDR1 is MNHEY, CDR2 SMNVEV (reference sequence). V lost 3 bases, J lost 3 bases, and 17 bases lay in between. This CDR3 has 17 residues. CDR3 coding DNA: TGTGCCAGCAGTTTCGGGGGGAGGCCAAGGTCTAATGAAAAACTGTTTTTT. This encodes CASSFGGRPRSNEKLFF.

This sequence joins TRBV7-2 and TRBJ2-7; 12 bases align to TRBD2. The CDR3 covers 14 residues. V dropped 4 bases and J dropped 2; count of bases not matched to a gene: 0. Germline CDR1 and CDR2: SGHTA and FQGNSA. The CDR3 spells CASSSSGGAYEQYF. The DNA for the CDR3 is TGTGCCAGCAGCTCTAGCGGGGGGGCCTACGAGCAGTACTTC. The complete variable domain, with remaining parts taken from reference TRBV7-2 and TRBJ2-7, reads GAGVSQSPSNKVTEKGKDVELRCDPISGHTALYWYRQSLGQGLEFLIYFQGNSAPDKSGLPSDRFSAERTGGSVSTLTIQRTQQEDSAVYLCASSSSGGAYEQYFGPGTRLTVT.

A remark on this clone: At the DNA level, this CDR3 is encoded by other sequences in the same sample as well. The V and J genes are TRBV5-1 and TRBJ2-3, with a weak D call TRBD2 (5 bases). Germline CDR1 reads SGHRS; CDR2 reads YFSETQ. V was shortened by 0 bases and J by 3 bases, with 5 bases between the two germline ends. The CDR3 is 13 amino acids. The CDR3 bases are TGCGCCAGCAGCTTGGCGGGAACAGATACGCAGTATTTT. This encodes CASSLAGTDTQYF.

The V gene is TRBV4-2, the J gene TRBJ1-2, with TRBD1 as a possible D gene (6 bases). This CDR3 is built from 15 residues. Per germline, CDR1 LGHNA and CDR2 YNFKEQ. V lost 1 base to trimming and J lost 8 bases, with 17 bases between them. Here the CDR3 DNA reads TGTGCCAGCAGCCAAGCGGGGGGCACCCGGTACGGCTACACCTTC. Its translation: CASSQAGGTRYGYTF.

V and J are TRBV9 and TRBJ2-7; 7 nucleotides align to TRBD1. Unmatched junction bases numbered 7, after V lost 0 bases and J lost 1 base. The CDR3 has 16 residues. CDR1 is SGDLS, CDR2 YYNGEE, per germline. The CDR3 region has the DNA TGTGCCAGCAGCGTAGGGATAGGGGGCCCGTCCTACGAGCAGTACTTC. The encoded protein is CASSVGIGGPSYEQYF.

V is TRBV29-1 and J is TRBJ2-4, with 7 bases fitting TRBD2. With V trimmed by 4 bases and J by 1 base, 4 bases remained unmatched. The CDR3 totals 14 residues. Looked up from germline, CDR1 is SQVTM and CDR2 is ANQGSEA. The CDR3 protein is CSVGGGTAKNIQYF. Here the CDR3 DNA reads TGCAGCGTTGGGGGGGGGACGGCCAAAAACATTCAGTACTTC.

This rearrangement joins TRBV6-4 to TRBJ1-2; no definite D call. V shed 6 bases and J shed 8 bases, with 19 bases lying between them. This CDR3 comprises 14 residues. In germline, CDR1 is MRHNA, CDR2 SNTAGT. Here the CDR3 DNA reads TGTGCCAGCAGCTCCGGGTCTTTTCCCCTGGGCTACACCTTC. The encoded protein is CASSSGSFPLGYTF.

This chain connects TRBV9 to TRBJ1-6, with 8 bases matching TRBD1. Germline CDR1 and CDR2: SGDLS and YYNGEE. The length of the CDR3 is 15 residues. The V segment lost 4 bases and the J segment 5 bases; nucleotides outside the gene matches: 5. The CDR3: CASSPRTGNNSPLHF. Here the CDR3 DNA reads TGTGCCAGCAGCCCCCGGACAGGGAATAATTCACCCCTCCACTTT.

The V and J genes are TRBV6-5 and TRBJ2-5; TRBD1 aligns across 12 bases. The J call may not be correct, given that the DNA end is closer to TRBJ2-7. This CDR3 region has 15 residues. Germline CDR1 reads MNHEY; CDR2 reads SVGAGI. The CDR3 here is CASTPGTGGIYEQYF. CDR3 bases: TGTGCCAGCACCCCCGGGACAGGGGGCATCTACGAGCAGTACTTC.

V is TRBV2 and J is TRBJ2-3; D perhaps matches TRBD1 (6 bases). Germline values: CDR1 SNHLY, CDR2 FYNNEI. The CDR3 is 13 residues long. Between the trimmed V and J ends, which lost 5 bases and 1 base, there was a span of 7 bases. The CDR3: CASSRTGTDTQYF. The CDR3 nucleotides are TGTGCCAGCAGTCGGACAGGCACAGATACGCAGTATTTT.